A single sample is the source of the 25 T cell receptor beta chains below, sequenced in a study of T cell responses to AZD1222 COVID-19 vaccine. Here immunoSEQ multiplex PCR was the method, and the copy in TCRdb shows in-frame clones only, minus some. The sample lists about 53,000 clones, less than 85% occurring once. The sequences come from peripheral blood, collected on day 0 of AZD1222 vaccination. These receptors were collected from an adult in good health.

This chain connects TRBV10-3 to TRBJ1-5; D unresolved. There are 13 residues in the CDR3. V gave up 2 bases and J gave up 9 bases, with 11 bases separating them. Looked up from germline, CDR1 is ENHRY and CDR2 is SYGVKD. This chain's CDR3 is CAISEGRHRPQHF. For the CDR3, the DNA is TGTGCCATCAGTGAGGGTAGGCACCGGCCCCAGCATTTT.

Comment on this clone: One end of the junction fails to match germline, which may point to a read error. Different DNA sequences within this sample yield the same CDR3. Here the CDR3 reads CASSLVAGPGGEQYF. The CDR3 coding sequence is TGTGCCAGCAGCTTAGTGGCAGGTCCTGGGGGCGAGCAATACTTC. The gene calls are TRBV11-3 and TRBJ2-7; possibly TRBD1 for D (6 bases). This CDR3 has 15 amino acids. CDR1 and CDR2 (germline): SGHNT, YENEEA.

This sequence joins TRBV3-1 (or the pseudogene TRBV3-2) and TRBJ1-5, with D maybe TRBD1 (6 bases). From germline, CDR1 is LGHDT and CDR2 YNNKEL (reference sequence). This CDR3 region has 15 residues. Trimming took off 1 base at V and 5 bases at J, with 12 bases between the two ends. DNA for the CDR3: TGTGCCAGCAGCCAAGTCCTAGGGGGGGATCAGCCCCAGCATTTT. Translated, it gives CASSQVLGGDQPQHF.

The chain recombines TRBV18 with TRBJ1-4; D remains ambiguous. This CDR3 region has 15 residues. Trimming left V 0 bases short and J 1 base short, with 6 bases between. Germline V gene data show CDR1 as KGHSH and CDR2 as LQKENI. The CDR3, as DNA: TGTGCCAGCTCACCACCGGAAGGAACTAATGAAAAACTGTTTTTT. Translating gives CASSPPEGTNEKLFF.

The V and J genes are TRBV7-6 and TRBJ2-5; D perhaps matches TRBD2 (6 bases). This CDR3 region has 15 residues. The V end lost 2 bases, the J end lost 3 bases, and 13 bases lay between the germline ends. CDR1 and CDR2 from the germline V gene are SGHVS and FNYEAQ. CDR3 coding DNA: TGTGCCAGCAGCTTAAATCCGGAGGGGAAAGAGACCCAGTACTTC. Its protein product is CASSLNPEGKETQYF.

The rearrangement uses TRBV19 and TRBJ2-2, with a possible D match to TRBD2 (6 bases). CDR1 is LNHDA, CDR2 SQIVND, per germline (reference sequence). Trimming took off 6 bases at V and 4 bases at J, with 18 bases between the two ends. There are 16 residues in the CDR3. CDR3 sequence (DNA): TGTGCCAGTAGGTGGGGTAGCTGGGAGGCCACCGGGGAGCTGTTTTTT. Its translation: CASRWGSWEATGELFF.

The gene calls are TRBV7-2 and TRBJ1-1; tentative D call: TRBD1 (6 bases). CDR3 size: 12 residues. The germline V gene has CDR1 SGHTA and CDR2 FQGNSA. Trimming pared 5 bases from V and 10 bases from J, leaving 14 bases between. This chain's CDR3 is CASSPRDNGAFF. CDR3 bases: TGTGCCAGCAGCCCAAGGGACAACGGAGCTTTCTTT.

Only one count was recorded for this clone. CDR3 nucleotide sequence: TGTGCCAGCAGCTTGTTTCCTCTATCCATGGATACGCAGTATTTT. It specifies CASSLFPLSMDTQYF. V and J are TRBV5-5 and TRBJ2-3; D is ambiguous. The CDR3 length is 15 residues. Germline V gene lookup returns CDR1 SGHKS and CDR2 YYEKEE (reference sequence). The V and J ends lost 1 base and 6 bases respectively, with 15 bases between them. Together with reference TRBV5-5 and TRBJ2-3, the CDR3 gives the full variable domain: DAGVTQSPTHLIKTRGQQVTLRCSPISGHKSVSWYQQVLGQGPQFIFQYYEKEERGRGNFPDRFSARQFPNYSSELNVNALLLGDSALYLCASSLFPLSMDTQYFGPGTRLTVL.

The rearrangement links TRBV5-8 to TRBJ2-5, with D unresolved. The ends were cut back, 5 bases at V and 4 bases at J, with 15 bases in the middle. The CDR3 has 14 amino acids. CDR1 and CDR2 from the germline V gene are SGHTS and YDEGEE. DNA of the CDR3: TGTGCCAGCAGAAAAGGGCAGATGGGAGAGACCCAGTACTTC. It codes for CASRKGQMGETQYF.

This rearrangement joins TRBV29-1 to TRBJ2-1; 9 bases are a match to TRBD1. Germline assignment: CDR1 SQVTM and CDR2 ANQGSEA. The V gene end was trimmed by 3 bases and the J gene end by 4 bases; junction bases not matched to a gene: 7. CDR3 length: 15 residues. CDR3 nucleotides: TGCAGCGTTGACCCCGCCGGGACAGGGTACAATGAGCAGTTCTTC. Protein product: CSVDPAGTGYNEQFF.

The CDR3 bases are TGTGCCAGCAGGGGACTAGCGGACTTCTCCTACGAGCAGTACTTC. Its protein is CASRGLADFSYEQYF. This chain links TRBV28 with TRBJ2-7, with 11 bases identical to TRBD2. V was clipped by 6 bases and J by 0 bases; unmatched bases: 4. Germline CDR1 is MDHEN and CDR2 is SYDVKM. The CDR3 spans 15 residues. The full variable domain, in which reference TRBV28 and TRBJ2-7 provide the parts outside the CDR3, is DVKVTQSSRYLVKRTGEKVFLECVQDMDHENMFWYRQDPGLGLRLIYFSYDVKMKEKGDIPEGYSVSREKKERFSLILESASTNQTSMYLCASRGLADFSYEQYFGPGTRLTVT.

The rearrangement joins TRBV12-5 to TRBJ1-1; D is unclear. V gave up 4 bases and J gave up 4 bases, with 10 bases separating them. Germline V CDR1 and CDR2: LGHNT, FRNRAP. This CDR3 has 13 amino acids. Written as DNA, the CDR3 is TGTGCTAGTGGTTCATTCTTGGGCACTGAAGCTTTCTTT. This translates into CASGSFLGTEAFF.

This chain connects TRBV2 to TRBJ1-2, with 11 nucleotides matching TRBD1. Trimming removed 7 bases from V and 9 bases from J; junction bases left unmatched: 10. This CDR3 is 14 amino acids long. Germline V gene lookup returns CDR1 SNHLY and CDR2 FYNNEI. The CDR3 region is CASTRTGGELSYTF. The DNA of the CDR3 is TGTGCCAGCACCCGGACAGGGGGCGAATTAAGCTACACCTTC.

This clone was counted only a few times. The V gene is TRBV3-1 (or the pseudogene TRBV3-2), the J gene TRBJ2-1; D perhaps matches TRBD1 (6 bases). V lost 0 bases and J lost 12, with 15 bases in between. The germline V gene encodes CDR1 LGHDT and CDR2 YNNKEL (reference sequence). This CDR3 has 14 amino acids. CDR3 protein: CASSQDRGFTGQFF. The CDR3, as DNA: TGTGCCAGCAGCCAAGATAGGGGGTTCACTGGGCAGTTCTTC.

CDR3 sequence (DNA): TGCAGCGTGACAGTCTCGGGCAATCAGCCCCAGCATTTT. Translation gives CSVTVSGNQPQHF. This sequence joins TRBV29-1 and TRBJ1-5, with a tentative D call TRBD1 (5 bases). V lost 6 bases, J lost 2 bases, and 11 bases lay in between. The CDR3 runs to 13 residues. Per the germline V gene, CDR1 is SQVTM and CDR2 is ANQGSEA.

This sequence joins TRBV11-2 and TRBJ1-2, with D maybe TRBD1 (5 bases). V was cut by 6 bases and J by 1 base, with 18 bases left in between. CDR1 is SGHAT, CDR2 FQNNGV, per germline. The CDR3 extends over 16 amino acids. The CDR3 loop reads CASRSGRSRLNYGYTF. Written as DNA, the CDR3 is TGTGCCAGCAGGTCAGGGAGGAGCCGGCTTAACTATGGCTACACCTTC.

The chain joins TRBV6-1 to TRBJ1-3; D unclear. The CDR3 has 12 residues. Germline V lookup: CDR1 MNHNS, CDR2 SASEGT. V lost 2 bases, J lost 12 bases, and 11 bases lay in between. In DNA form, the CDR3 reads TGTGCCAGCAGTGAATTGGAGAACGACATATATTTT. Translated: CASSELENDIYF.

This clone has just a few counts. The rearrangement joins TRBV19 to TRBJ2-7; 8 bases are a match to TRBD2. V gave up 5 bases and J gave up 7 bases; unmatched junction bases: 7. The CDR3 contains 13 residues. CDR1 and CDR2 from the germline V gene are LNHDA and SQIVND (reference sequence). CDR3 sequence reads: CASSQQAGEEQYF. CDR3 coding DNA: TGTGCCAGTAGTCAACAAGCGGGAGAAGAGCAGTACTTC.

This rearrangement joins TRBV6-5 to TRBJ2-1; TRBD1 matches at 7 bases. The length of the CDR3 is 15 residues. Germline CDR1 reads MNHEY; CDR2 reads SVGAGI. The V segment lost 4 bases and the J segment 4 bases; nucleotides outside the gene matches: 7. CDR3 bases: TGTGCCAGCAGTTCCGACAGGGCGCGATACAATGAGCAGTTCTTC. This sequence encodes CASSSDRARYNEQFF.

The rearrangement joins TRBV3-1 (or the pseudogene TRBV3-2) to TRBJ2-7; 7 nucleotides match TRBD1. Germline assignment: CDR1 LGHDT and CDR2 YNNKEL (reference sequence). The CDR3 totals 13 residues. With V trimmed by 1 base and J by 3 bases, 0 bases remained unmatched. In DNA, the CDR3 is TGTGCCAGCAGCCAAGGGACAGGCTACGAGCAGTACTTC. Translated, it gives CASSQGTGYEQYF.

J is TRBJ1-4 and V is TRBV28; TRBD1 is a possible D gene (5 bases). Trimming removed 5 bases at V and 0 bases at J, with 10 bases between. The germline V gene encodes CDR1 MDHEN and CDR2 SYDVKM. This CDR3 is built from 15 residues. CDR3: CASSGRVTTNEKLFF. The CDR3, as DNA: TGTGCCAGCAGTGGCAGGGTTACAACTAATGAAAAACTGTTTTTT.

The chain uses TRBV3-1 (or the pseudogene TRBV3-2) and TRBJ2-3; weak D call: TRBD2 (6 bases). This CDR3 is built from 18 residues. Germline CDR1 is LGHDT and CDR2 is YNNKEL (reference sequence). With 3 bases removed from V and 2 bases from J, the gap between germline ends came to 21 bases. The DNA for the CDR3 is TGTGCCAGCAGCCAGTCTTTGTGGATGGGGAGGACCACAGATACGCAGTATTTT. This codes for CASSQSLWMGRTTDTQYF.

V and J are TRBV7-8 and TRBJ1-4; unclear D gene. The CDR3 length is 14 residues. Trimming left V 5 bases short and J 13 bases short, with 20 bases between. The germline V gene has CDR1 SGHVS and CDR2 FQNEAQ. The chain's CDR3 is CASSPRTSLFGLFF. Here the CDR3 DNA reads TGTGCCAGCAGCCCGCGGACCTCGCTGTTTGGACTGTTTTTT.

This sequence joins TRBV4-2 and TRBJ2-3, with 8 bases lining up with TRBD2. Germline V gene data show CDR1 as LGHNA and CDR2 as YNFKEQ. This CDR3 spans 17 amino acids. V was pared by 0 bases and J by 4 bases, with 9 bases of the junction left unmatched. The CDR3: CASSQELSGSNPDTQYF. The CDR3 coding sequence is TGTGCCAGCAGCCAAGAGTTAAGCGGGAGTAACCCAGATACGCAGTATTTT.

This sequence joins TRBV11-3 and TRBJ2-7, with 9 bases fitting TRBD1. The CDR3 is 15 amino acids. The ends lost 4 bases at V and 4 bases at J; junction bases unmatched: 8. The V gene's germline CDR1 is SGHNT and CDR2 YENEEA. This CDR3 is CASSSTGTGPYEQYF. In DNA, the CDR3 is TGTGCCAGCAGCTCCACCGGGACAGGGCCATACGAGCAGTACTTC.